Here is one T cell receptor (beta chain) with its context. What antigen it recognizes has not been identified. No quality values exist for individual bases; no much larger clone is one base distant. This entry is derived from a study of blood T cell repertoires in COVID-19 (dated by TCRdb to 2020 to 2022). At the level of the whole study: Collaborator samples came from the United States, Italy and Spain and covered acute and convalescent phases of COVID-19. Sample metadata almost always included a de-identified subject ID, COVID-19 status, age in years and sex. Samples came from the ongoing ImmuneRACE study (first 160 participants) plus 1,254 subjects from 6 global collaborators. Subjects who had been exposed to COVID-19, were actively infected with it, or had recovered from it provided the deeply sampled blood TCRbeta repertoires that made up the dataset. The repertoires were made available in a free public database intended to serve as a resource for research on the immune response to SARS-CoV-2. Where available, HLA class I and class II types were obtained from metadata supplied by the sample provider rather than from assay-based typing. The material from the prospective study consisted of cDNA or gDNA derived from T cells, B-cell-depleted T cells, or PBMCs. Summary of the overall study and its limitations: The quantity of clinical and demographic metadata differed by source and by participant and was supplied without curation.

TCRbeta CDR3 regions were amplified from genomic DNA by means of the immunoSEQ Assay, a bias-controlled multiplex PCR. For the original study's pipeline: The number of nucleated cells in each sample was estimated by amplification of reference gene primers within the assay. To quantify the absolute abundance of each unique TCRbeta CDR3 rearrangement, sequence reads were collapsed and filtered. For each sample, productive Simpson clonality was calculated as the square root of Simpson's diversity index over productive rearrangements. Entries here come from immuneACCESS through TCRdb and include only in-frame sequences with V and J called. Some clones fail to appear in such tables; in the studies checked, an unresolved V gene covers under half of the shortfall, and the cause of the remainder is unknown. The V and J calls and clone size were taken over from that table, and D and trimming were inferred from the DNA. Across this sample there are 200,000 to 300,000 clones, with more than 85% seen only once. The top ten constitute 5.2% of the sample.

In Seattle, one collaborating source enrolled patients while the infection was active and tracked those patients longitudinally over the course of disease. Whole blood was collected in K2EDTA tubes by collaborating institutions according to the institutions' own protocols. Collaborator samples were shipped for TCRbeta analysis as frozen whole blood, isolated PBMCs, or DNA extracted from either sample type. According to the germline V gene, CDR1 reads SQVTM and CDR2 reads ANQGSEA. The CDR3 numbers 13 residues from cysteine through phenylalanine. Just CDR3 DNA is preserved here, 39 bases in frame from base 1. Relative to germline, V is 8 bases shorter and J is 1 base shorter, with 14 bases between their ends.

Sequenced sample: peripheral blood. The V and J genes are TRBV29-1 and TRBJ2-5; TRBD2 is a possible D gene, resting on 6 matching bases. This TCR derives from a woman in her fifties or sixties with COVID-19, enrolled during active disease. The DNA sequence is given as TGCAGCACTGGGGTGGGACTCCAAGAGACCCAGTACTTC. This is translated as CSTGVGLQETQYF.